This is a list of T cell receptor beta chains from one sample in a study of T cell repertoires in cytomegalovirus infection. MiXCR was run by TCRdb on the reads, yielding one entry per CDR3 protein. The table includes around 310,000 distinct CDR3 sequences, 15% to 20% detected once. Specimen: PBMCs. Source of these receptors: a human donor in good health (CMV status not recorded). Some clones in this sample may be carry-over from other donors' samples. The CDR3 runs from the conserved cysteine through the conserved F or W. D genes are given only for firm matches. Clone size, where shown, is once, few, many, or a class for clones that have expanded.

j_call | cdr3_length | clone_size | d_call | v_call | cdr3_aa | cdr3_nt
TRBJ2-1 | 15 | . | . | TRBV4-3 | CASSLRGILYNEQFF | TGCGCCAGCAGCCTTAGGGGCATTCTCTACAATGAGCAGTTCTTC
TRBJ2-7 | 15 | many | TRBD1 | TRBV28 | CASSLGDRSLYEQYF | TGTGCCAGCAGTCTGGGGGACAGGTCACTTTACGAGCAGTACTTC
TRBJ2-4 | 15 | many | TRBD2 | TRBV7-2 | CASSSWTSSVNIQYF | TGTGCCAGCAGCTCCTGGACTAGTAGTGTAAACATTCAGTACTTC
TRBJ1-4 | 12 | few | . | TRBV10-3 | CASGGAGEKLFF | TGTGCCAGCGGGGGCGCGGGGGAAAAACTGTTTTTT
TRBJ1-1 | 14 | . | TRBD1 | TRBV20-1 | CSAIRTGGDTEAFF | TGCAGTGCTATTAGGACAGGGGGCGACACTGAAGCTTTCTTT
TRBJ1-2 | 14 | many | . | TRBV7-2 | CASSLGRINYGYTF | TGTGCCAGCAGCTTAGGCAGGATTAACTATGGCTACACCTTC
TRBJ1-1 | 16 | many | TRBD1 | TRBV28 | CASRTRSGQSNTEAFF | TGTGCCAGCAGAACAAGGTCGGGACAGTCGAACACTGAAGCTTTCTTT
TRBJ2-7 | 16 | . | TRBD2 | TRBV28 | CATVSGTSGGAYEQYF | TGTGCCACGGTTTCCGGGACTAGCGGGGGGGCCTACGAGCAGTACTTC
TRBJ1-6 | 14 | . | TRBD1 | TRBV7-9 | CASSVGDRDSPLHF | TGTGCCAGCAGCGTCGGGGACAGAGATTCACCCCTCCACTTT
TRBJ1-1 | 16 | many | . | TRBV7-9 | CASSFQYNSLDTEAFF | TGTGCCAGCAGCTTTCAATATAACAGCCTGGACACTGAAGCTTTCTTT